Following are 23 T cell receptor beta chains from one sample sequenced in a study of vaccination and CD4 T cells after COVID-19. The Oncomine TCR Beta short-read assay was what sequenced the DNA obtained from cultured CD4+ T cells. TCRdb ran MiXCR on the PCR reads and lists one entry per CDR3 protein. The data hold fewer than 30,000 distinct CDR3 sequences, with roughly a third observed a single time. This sample's time point: late sampling 161 to 241 days after vaccination in a few convalescent patients. Treatment described: roughly nine-day PBMC culture with coronavirus spike peptide pools or control peptides (ViraFEST assay). These TCRs are of unknown antigen specificity. The sample in question was CD4+ T cells from blood, cultured in vitro, obtained about 7 months after SARS-CoV-2 vaccination. These receptor sequences come from a human donor who had recovered from COVID-19.

The J gene is TRBJ2-5, the V gene TRBV5-5; the D gene is possibly TRBD1 (6 bases). In germline, CDR1 is SGHKS, CDR2 YYEKEE (reference sequence). The CDR3 runs to 18 residues. The V end was cut by 0 bases, the J end by 4 bases, with 22 bases between. The CDR3, as DNA: TGTGCCAGCAGCTTGGAGTCTGATCGGGGCAGGGGCGGAGAGACCCAGTACTTC. Encoded protein: CASSLESDRGRGGETQYF.

The V gene is TRBV7-8, the J gene TRBJ2-5, with D hard to call. The germline V and J ends were trimmed by 7 bases and 7 bases, with 13 bases remaining between them. This CDR3 is 12 amino acids long. CDR1 and CDR2 (germline): SGHVS, FQNEAQ. In DNA form, the CDR3 reads TGTGCCAGCAACCACGTTCTGGCGACCCAGTACTTC. This translates into CASNHVLATQYF.

The sample holds a few counts of this clonotype. The chain carries TRBV21-1 and TRBJ2-7; the table's D call, TRBD2, has no DNA check behind it. TRBV21-1 is deemed a pseudogene. The CDR3 totals 17 residues. CDR3 in amino acids: CASTQLTSGRASYEQYF. In DNA form, the CDR3 reads TGTGCCAGCACGCAACTGACTAGCGGGAGGGCGTCCTACGAGCAGTACTTC.

This clonotype has just a few counts. V and J are TRBV12-3 or TRBV12-4 and TRBJ1-6; a possible D gene is TRBD1 (6 bases). Trimming took 6 bases from V and 10 from J, leaving 19 bases between them. CDR3 length: 15 amino acids. The DNA of the CDR3 is TGTGCCAGCAGACTTGGGGGGGCGATTGTCTCACCCCTCCACTTT. It yields the protein CASRLGGAIVSPLHF.

The V call is TRBV4-1, the J call TRBJ2-1; no clear D gene. V was clipped by 4 bases and J by 9 bases, with 16 bases between them. Germline V gives CDR1 MGHRA, CDR2 YSYEKL. CDR3 size: 14 residues. DNA of the CDR3: TGCGCCAGCAGCCCTGGACCCGGTGGTCGTGAGCAGTTCTTC. Residues: CASSPGPGGREQFF.

In this sample, this clonotype turned up a few times. In DNA form, the CDR3 reads TGTGCCAGCAGCCTACAGGGGGCCTTCACAGATACGCAGTATTTT. Protein product: CASSLQGAFTDTQYF. The chain links TRBV7-2 to TRBJ2-3; 9 nucleotides align to TRBD1. The CDR3 is 15 residues long. With 5 bases clipped from V and 2 bases from J, the junction kept 5 bases outside the gene matches. Germline CDR1 reads SGHTA; CDR2 reads FQGNSA.

As for this clonotype: One junction end does not reproduce the germline sequence, and a read error may be involved. The chain uses TRBV6-6 and TRBJ1-6; 7 nucleotides match TRBD1. Germline V gives CDR1 MNHNY, CDR2 SVGAGI (reference sequence). This CDR3 is built from 15 residues. The DNA for the CDR3 is TGTGCCAGCAGTCGACAGGGCCGGGGGAATTCACCCCACCACTTT. Its translation is CASSRQGRGNSPHHF.

This clonotype is termed large (0.1 to 1%). This chain joins TRBV6-5 and TRBJ1-1; tentative D call: TRBD1 (5 bases). This CDR3 has 18 amino acids. V was pared by 2 bases and J by 0 bases, with 19 bases between. In germline, CDR1 is MNHEY, CDR2 SVGAGI. For the CDR3, the DNA is TGTGCCAGCAGTTACGGATGGACACCCGGGGGGGTGAACACTGAAGCTTTCTTT. It codes for CASSYGWTPGGVNTEAFF.

The chain couples TRBV20-1 to TRBJ2-3; D tentatively fits TRBD1 or TRBD2 (5 bases each). Germline CDR1 is DFQATT and CDR2 is SNEGSKA (reference sequence). With 1 base removed from V and 2 bases from J, the gap between germline ends came to 13 bases. CDR3 length: 15 residues. The DNA for the CDR3 is TGCAGTGCTAGAGTCCAGGGAGAAGTCACAGATACGCAGTATTTT. Its protein is CSARVQGEVTDTQYF.

This clonotype came up a few times. V usage is TRBV19 and J usage is TRBJ2-5; D perhaps matches TRBD2 (6 bases). The CDR3 loop spans 15 amino acids. Germline V gives CDR1 LNHDA, CDR2 SQIVND (reference sequence). The germline V and J ends were trimmed by 5 bases and 7 bases, with 20 bases remaining between them. The CDR3 spells CASSPNVGGTATQYF. The CDR3 DNA is TGTGCCAGTAGTCCAAACGTGGGGGGAACGGCGACCCAGTACTTC.

This clonotype was detected only a few times. Written as DNA, the CDR3 is TGCGCCAGCAGCTTTGAACAGGGGCTCTACGAGCAGTACTTC. As protein: CASSFEQGLYEQYF. The chain recombines TRBV5-1 with TRBJ2-7; 7 positions match TRBD1. The germline V gene has CDR1 SGHRS and CDR2 YFSETQ. The CDR3 totals 14 residues. The J segment lost 3 bases and the V segment lost 2 bases, leaving 5 bases of the junction unmatched.

The V and J genes are TRBV29-1 and TRBJ2-7; the match to TRBD2 covers 11 bases. The CDR3 is 15 amino acids. V shed 1 base and J 3 bases; nucleotides not matched to a gene: 5. CDR1 SQVTM and CDR2 ANQGSEA come from the germline V gene. CDR3 nucleotides: TGCAGCGTTGAAGTCGGGACTAGCGGATTCTACGAGCAGTACTTC. Its protein is CSVEVGTSGFYEQYF.

This clonotype has more than one count but fewer than ten. V gene TRBV7-3 combines with J gene TRBJ2-1; 14 nucleotides align to TRBD2. Germline CDR1 is SGHTA and CDR2 is FQGTGA. The CDR3 has 16 amino acids. The trim removed 5 bases at V and 6 bases at J, leaving 6 bases unmatched. The CDR3 here is CASSPLGLAGANEQFF. The CDR3 DNA is TGTGCCAGCAGCCCATTGGGACTAGCGGGAGCCAATGAGCAGTTCTTC.

By sample fraction, this clonotype is medium-sized. J is TRBJ2-3 and V is TRBV6-4; 11 bases map to TRBD1. Trimming at V came to 4 bases and at J to 4 bases, leaving 1 base not matched to a gene. The CDR3 has 14 residues. CDR1 is MRHNA and CDR2 is SNTAGT in the germline V gene. CDR3 DNA sequence: TGTGCCAGCAGTGGGACAGGGGGCGCAGATACGCAGTATTTT. Translating gives CASSGTGGADTQYF.

The chain has TRBV6-5 and TRBJ2-1, with D unresolved. The germline CDR1 and CDR2 sequences are MNHEY and SVGAGI. Trimming cost V 0 bases and J 9 bases, with 6 bases left between them. This CDR3 has 12 residues. CDR3 protein: CASSYSSREQFF. The DNA of the CDR3 is TGTGCCAGCAGTTACTCTAGCCGTGAGCAGTTCTTC.

By share, this clonotype ranks as medium-sized (0.01 to 0.1%). CDR3 bases: TGTGCCAGCAGCGTGGACATAGGCGAGACCCAGTACTTC. Amino acid sequence: CASSVDIGETQYF. The gene calls are TRBV11-3 and TRBJ2-5, with D possibly being TRBD1 (5 bases). Trimming removed 5 bases at V and 5 bases at J, with 12 bases between. The CDR3 is made up of 13 amino acids. Germline CDR1 SGHNT, CDR2 YENEEA.

V is TRBV6-1 and J is TRBJ1-3; the D is unclear. Germline CDR1 MNHNS, CDR2 SASEGT. The CDR3 runs 12 residues. The V and J ends lost 7 bases and 4 bases respectively, with 8 bases between them. Here the CDR3 reads CASITTGNTIYF. The CDR3 DNA is TGTGCCAGCATCACGACAGGAAACACCATATATTTT.

This chain joins TRBV20-1 and TRBJ2-7; 10 nucleotides match TRBD2. The CDR3 is 14 amino acids. CDR1 is DFQATT, CDR2 SNEGSKA, per germline (reference sequence). After removal of 3 bases from V and 3 bases from J, the junction contained 5 bases not matched to a gene. CDR3 bases: TGCAGTGCTAGTACTAGCGGGGCTCTCTACGAGCAGTACTTC. It encodes CSASTSGALYEQYF.

This clonotype was seen a single time. The CDR3 coding sequence is TGTGCCAGTAGTATTGGCTTGACGAACACTGAAGCTTTCTTT. Its protein is CASSIGLTNTEAFF. The V and J genes are TRBV19 and TRBJ1-1; no definite D call. Trimming removed 3 bases at V and 1 base at J, with 9 bases between. Germline assignment: CDR1 LNHDA and CDR2 SQIVND (reference sequence). This CDR3 comprises 14 residues.

This clonotype was recorded a few times. The V gene is TRBV10-1, the J gene TRBJ2-2; TRBD1 is a possible D gene (5 bases). V lost 5 bases and J 3 bases, leaving 19 bases between the germline ends. Looked up from germline, CDR1 is WNHNN and CDR2 is SYGVQD (reference sequence). The CDR3 runs 17 residues. CDR3 in DNA: TGCGCCAGCAGTACCAAGGGGCTTGCGGAGTACACCGGGGAGCTGTTTTTT. This codes for CASSTKGLAEYTGELFF.

This chain joins TRBV6-2 or TRBV6-3 and TRBJ2-3; 8 bases line up with TRBD1. J was trimmed by 0 bases and V by 6 bases; bases with no gene match: 5. Germline V gives CDR1 MNHEY, CDR2 SVGEGT. The CDR3 covers 15 residues. The CDR3 loop is CASSIQGVSTDTQYF. The CDR3 region has the DNA TGTGCCAGCAGCATACAGGGGGTGAGCACAGATACGCAGTATTTT.

The chain couples TRBV20-1 to TRBJ2-1; a weak D match, TRBD2 (6 bases). The V end was cut by 0 bases, the J end by 2 bases, with 14 bases between. This CDR3 contains 16 residues. CDR1 DFQATT and CDR2 SNEGSKA come from the germline V gene (reference sequence). The chain's CDR3 is CSAREFSGYTYNEQFF. Written as DNA, the CDR3 is TGCAGTGCTAGAGAATTTAGCGGCTACACCTACAATGAGCAGTTCTTC.

This clonotype was counted a single time. V usage is TRBV5-4 and J usage is TRBJ2-3; TRBD1 matches at 7 bases. The CDR3 covers 14 residues. Per the germline V gene, CDR1 is SGHNT and CDR2 is YYREEE (reference sequence). The junction had 5 bases not matched to a gene; V was cut back by 2 bases and J by 5 bases. The CDR3 sequence: CASSFRAGGDTQYF. In nucleotides, the CDR3 is TGTGCCAGCAGCTTCAGAGCAGGGGGAGATACGCAGTATTTT.